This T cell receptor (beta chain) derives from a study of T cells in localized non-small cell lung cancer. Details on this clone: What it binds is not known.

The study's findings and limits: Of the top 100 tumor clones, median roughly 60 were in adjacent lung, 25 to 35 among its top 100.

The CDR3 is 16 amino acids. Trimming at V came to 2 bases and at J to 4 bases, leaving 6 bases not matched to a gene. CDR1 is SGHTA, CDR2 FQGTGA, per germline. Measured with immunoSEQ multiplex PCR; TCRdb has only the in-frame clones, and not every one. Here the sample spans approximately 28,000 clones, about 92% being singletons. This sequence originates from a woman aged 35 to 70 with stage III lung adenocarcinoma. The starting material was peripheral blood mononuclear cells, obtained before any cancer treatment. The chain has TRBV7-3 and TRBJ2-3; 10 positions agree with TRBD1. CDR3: CASSLSGTGVADTQYF. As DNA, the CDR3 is TGTGCCAGCAGCTTATCTGGGACAGGGGTGGCAGATACGCAGTATTTT.